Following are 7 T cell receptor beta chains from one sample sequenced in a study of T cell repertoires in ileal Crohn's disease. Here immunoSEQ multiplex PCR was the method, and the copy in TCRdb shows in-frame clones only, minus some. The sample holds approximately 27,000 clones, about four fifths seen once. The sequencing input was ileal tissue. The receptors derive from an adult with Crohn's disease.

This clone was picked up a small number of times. The CDR3 region has the DNA TGTGCCAGCCATCCGGGGTGGAGGAACGAGCAGTACTTC. It specifies CASHPGWRNEQYF. V is TRBV5-6 and J is TRBJ2-7, with D maybe TRBD2 (5 bases). This CDR3 is built from 13 residues. V lost 7 bases and J lost 5, with 16 bases in between. Germline-derived CDR1 and CDR2 are SGHDT and YYEEEE.

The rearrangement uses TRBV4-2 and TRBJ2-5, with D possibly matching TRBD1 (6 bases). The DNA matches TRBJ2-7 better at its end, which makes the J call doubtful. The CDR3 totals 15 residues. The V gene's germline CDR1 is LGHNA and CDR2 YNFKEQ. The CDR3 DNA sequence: TGTGCCAGCAGCCAAGAGGGGGCAGGACCCTACGAGCAGTACTTC. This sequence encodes CASSQEGAGPYEQYF.

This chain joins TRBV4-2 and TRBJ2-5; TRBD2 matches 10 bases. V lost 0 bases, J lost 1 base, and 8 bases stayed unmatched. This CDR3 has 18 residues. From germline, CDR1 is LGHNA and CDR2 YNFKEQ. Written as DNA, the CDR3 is TGTGCCAGCAGCCAAGATCCTAGCGGGGGCCCCATCCAAGAGACCCAGTACTTC. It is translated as CASSQDPSGGPIQETQYF.

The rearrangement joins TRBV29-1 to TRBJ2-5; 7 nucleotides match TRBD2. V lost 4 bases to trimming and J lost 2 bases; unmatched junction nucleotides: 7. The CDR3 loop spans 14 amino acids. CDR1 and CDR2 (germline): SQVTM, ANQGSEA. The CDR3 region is CSVVGTGGQETQYF. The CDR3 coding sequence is TGCAGCGTTGTCGGAACGGGGGGACAAGAGACCCAGTACTTC.

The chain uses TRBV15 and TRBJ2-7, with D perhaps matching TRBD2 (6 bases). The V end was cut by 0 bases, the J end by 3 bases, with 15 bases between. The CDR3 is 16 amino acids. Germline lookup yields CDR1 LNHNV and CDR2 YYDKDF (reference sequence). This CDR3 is CATSRDRSGLFYEQYF. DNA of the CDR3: TGTGCCACCAGCAGAGATAGGAGCGGGTTATTCTACGAGCAGTACTTC.

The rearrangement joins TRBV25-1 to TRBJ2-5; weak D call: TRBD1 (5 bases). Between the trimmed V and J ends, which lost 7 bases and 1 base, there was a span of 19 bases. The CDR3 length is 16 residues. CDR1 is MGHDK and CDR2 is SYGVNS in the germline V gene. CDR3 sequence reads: CASTSPMTDLQETQYF. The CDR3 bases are TGTGCCAGCACCTCACCCATGACAGACCTCCAAGAGACCCAGTACTTC.

The CDR3 sequence: CASSLSGATGANVLTF. As DNA, the CDR3 is TGTGCCAGCAGTTTATCGGGGGCGACTGGGGCCAACGTCCTGACTTTC. V is TRBV27 and J is TRBJ2-6; maybe TRBD1 (6 bases). V lost 0 bases to trimming and J lost 2 bases, with 8 bases between them. There are 16 residues in the CDR3. The germline V gene encodes CDR1 MNHEY and CDR2 SMNVEV (reference sequence).